This T cell receptor (beta chain) was found in a study of T-cell memory formation after mild COVID-19. Looking at the study overall: TCR clusters largely stayed donor specific. Findings of the study overall: Some clones that responded were present in memory (sampled pre-infection), which suggests cross-reactive memory joined. Second-wave clones peaking on day 37 lacked confirmed SARS-CoV-2 specificity.

TCRdb processed the 5' RACE reads anew with MiXCR; each CDR3 protein has one entry. The table includes around 340,000 distinct CDR3 sequences, approximately 14% detected once. Note on this clonotype: Antigen specificity is unknown.

Trimming took 3 bases from V and 4 from J, leaving 11 bases between them. Germline CDR1 is SGHAT and CDR2 is FQNNGV. This CDR3 comprises 14 residues. The rearrangement uses TRBV11-2 and TRBJ2-3, with a weak D call TRBD2 (5 bases). The TCR originated in a man aged 18 to 35 who had mild COVID-19 (a few samples of this study predate the infection). Cell type and time point are not known. Sequencing was carried out using PBMCs or a T cell subset sorted from them (not recorded which). The CDR3 region is CASSLSLASDTQYF. In DNA form, the CDR3 reads TGTGCCAGCAGCTTGAGCCTAGCATCAGATACGCAGTATTTT.